The clone carrying this T cell receptor beta chain has at least ten counts. The entry originates in a study of T cells after yellow fever vaccination. CDR3 size: 15 residues. Germline V CDR1 and CDR2: DFQATT, SNEGSKA (reference sequence). V was clipped by 3 bases and J by 5 bases, with 19 bases between them. For TCR, cDNA came from 5'RACE template switching, which added a universal primer site and UMIs. MiXCR, run by TCRdb on the 5' RACE reads, gives a single entry per CDR3 protein. The table has some 300,000 distinct CDR3 sequences, around 10% seen once. The specimen comprised CD4+ T cells sorted from PBMCs, sampled 5 days after the yellow fever booster vaccination. This receptor was obtained from a man between 18 and 35 years old who received the YFV17D yellow fever vaccine. The chain is built from TRBV20-1 and TRBJ2-5; a weak D match, TRBD2 (7 bases). The CDR3 bases are TGCAGTGCTAGTCCCCGGGGGGCTACTTGGGAGACCCAGTACTTC. Residues: CSASPRGATWETQYF.